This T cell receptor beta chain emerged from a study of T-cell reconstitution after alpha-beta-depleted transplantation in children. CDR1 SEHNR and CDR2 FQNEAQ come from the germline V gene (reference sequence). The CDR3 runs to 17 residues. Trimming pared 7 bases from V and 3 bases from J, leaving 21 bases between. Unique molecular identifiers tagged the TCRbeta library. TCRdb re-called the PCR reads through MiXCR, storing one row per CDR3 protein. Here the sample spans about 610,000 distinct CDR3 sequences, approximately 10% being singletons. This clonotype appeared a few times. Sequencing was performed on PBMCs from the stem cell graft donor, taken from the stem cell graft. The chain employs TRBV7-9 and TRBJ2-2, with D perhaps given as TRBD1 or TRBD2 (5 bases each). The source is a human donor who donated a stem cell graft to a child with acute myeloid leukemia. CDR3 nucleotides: TGTGCCAGCATCCTAAGCGAGGGGCAGGCGCACACCGGGGAGCTGTTTTTT. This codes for CASILSEGQAHTGELFF.